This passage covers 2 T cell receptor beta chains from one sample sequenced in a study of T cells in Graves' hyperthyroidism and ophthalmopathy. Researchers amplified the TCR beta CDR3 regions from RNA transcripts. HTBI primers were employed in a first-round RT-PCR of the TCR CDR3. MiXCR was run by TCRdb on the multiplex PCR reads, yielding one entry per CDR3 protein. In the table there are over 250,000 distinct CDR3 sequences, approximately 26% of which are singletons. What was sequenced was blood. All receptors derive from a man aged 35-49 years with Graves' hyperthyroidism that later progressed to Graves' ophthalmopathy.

This chain's CDR3 is CASRTGYSNQPQHF. The CDR3 bases are TGTGCCAGTAGGACGGGGTATAGCAATCAGCCCCAGCATTTT. The chain couples TRBV19 to TRBJ1-5; no reliable D call. The CDR3 is 14 amino acids. The germline V and J ends were trimmed by 6 bases and 0 bases, with 9 bases remaining between them. CDR1 is LNHDA and CDR2 is SQIVND in the germline V gene (reference sequence).

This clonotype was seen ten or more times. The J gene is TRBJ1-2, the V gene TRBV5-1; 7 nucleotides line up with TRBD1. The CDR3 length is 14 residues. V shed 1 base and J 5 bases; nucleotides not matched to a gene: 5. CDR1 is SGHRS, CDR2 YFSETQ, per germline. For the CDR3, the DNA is TGCGCCAGCAGCTTGAATAACAGGGGTTATGGCTACACCTTC. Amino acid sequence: CASSLNNRGYGYTF.